This paragraph reports one T cell receptor (beta chain). No antigen is known for it. This record comes from a study of vaccination and CD4 T cells after COVID-19. Across the whole study: The convalescents, six males and four females, included two who were Hispanic. Each of the control cultures got a CEFX pool, an HIV-1 Nef pool, or no peptide.

Study findings and constraints: Only after vaccination were a median 86.3% of convalescents' reactive clones seen.

The Oncomine TCR Beta short-read assay was applied to DNA of cultured CD4+ T cells. Genomic DNA was isolated from CD4+ T cells that had been cultured. Using its own MiXCR run on the PCR reads, TCRdb lists one record per CDR3 protein. Of about 20,000 distinct CDR3 sequences in the sample, 55% were seen once. Indicated treatment: approximately 10-day PBMC culture with coronavirus spike peptide pools or control peptides (ViraFEST assay). Germline loops: CDR1 MNHEY, CDR2 SVGEGT. Trimming stripped 10 bases from V and 2 bases from J, with 11 bases between. This CDR3 contains 12 residues. The origin of this receptor is a human donor who had recovered from COVID-19. The gene calls are TRBV6-2 or TRBV6-3 and TRBJ2-5; perhaps TRBD1 as D (6 bases). Sequencing used CD4+ T cells from blood, cultured in vitro. The CDR3 DNA reads as TGTGCCACCGGGGACAAGCAAGAGACCCAGTACTTC. Translated, it gives CATGDKQETQYF.